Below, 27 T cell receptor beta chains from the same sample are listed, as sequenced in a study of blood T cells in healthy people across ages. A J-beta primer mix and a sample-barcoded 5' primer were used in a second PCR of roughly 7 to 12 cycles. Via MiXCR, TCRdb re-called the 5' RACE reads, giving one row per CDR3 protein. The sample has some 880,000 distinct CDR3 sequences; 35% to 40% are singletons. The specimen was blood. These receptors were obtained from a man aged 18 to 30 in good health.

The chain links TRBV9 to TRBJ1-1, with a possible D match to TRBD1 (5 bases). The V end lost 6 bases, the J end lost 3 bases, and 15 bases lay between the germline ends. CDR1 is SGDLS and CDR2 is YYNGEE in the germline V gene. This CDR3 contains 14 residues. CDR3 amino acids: CASTQRPGDTEAFF. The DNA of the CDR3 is TGTGCCAGCACCCAAAGACCGGGGGACACTGAAGCTTTCTTT.

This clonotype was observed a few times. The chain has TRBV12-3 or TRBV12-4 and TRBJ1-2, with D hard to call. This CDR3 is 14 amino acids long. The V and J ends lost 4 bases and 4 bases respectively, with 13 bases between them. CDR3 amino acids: CASSSHLGSYGYTF. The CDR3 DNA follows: TGTGCCAGCAGTTCCCACTTGGGCAGCTATGGCTACACCTTC.

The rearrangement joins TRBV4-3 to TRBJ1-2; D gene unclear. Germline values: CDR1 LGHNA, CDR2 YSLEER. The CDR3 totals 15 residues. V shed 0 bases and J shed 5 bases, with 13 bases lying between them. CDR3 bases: TGCGCCAGCAGCCAAGAGCCAGGTTTCTTATATGGCTACACCTTC. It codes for CASSQEPGFLYGYTF.

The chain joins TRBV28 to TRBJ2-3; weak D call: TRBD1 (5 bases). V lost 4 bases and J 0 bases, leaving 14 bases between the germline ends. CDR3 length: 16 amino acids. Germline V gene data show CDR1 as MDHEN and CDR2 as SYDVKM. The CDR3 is CASSSPRAVSTDTQYF. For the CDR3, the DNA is TGTGCCAGCAGTTCCCCCAGGGCAGTTAGCACAGATACGCAGTATTTT.

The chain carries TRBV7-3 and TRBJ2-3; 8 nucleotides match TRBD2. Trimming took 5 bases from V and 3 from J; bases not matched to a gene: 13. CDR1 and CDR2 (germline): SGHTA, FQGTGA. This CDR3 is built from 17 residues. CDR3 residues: CASSATGGGLRTDTQYF. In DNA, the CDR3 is TGTGCCAGCAGCGCTACCGGGGGGGGGTTAAGAACAGATACGCAGTATTTT. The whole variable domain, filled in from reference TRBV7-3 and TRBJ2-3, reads GAGVSQTPSNKVTEKGKYVELRCDPISGHTALYWYRQSLGQGPEFLIYFQGTGAADDSGLPNDRFFAVRPEGSVSTLKIQRTERGDSAVYLCASSATGGGLRTDTQYFGPGTRLTVL.

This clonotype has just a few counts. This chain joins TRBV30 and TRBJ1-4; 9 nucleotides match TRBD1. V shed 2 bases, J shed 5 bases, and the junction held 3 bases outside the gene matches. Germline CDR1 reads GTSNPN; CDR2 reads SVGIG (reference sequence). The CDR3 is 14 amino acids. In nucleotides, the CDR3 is TGTGCCTGGAGTCTGGGACAGGGAAATGAAAAACTGTTTTTT. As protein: CAWSLGQGNEKLFF. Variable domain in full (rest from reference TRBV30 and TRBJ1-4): SQTIHQWPATLVQPVGSPLSLECTVEGTSNPNLYWYRQAAGRGLQLLFYSVGIGQISSEVPQNLSASRPQDRQFILSSKKLLLSDSGFYLCAWSLGQGNEKLFFGSGTQLSVL.

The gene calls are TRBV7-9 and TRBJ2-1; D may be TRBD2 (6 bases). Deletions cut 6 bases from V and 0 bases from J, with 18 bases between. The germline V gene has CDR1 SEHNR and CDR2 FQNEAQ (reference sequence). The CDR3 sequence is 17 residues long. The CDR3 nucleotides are TGTGCCAGCAGTCCATTCGGGGGACGAAGCTCCTACAATGAGCAGTTCTTC. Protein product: CASSPFGGRSSYNEQFF.

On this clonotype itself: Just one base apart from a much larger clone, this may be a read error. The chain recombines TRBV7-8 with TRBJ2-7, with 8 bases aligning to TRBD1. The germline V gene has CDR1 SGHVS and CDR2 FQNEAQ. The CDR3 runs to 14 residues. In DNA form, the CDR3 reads TGTGCCTGCAGCTCGGACAGGGACTCCTACGAGCAGTACTTC. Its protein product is CACSSDRDSYEQYF.

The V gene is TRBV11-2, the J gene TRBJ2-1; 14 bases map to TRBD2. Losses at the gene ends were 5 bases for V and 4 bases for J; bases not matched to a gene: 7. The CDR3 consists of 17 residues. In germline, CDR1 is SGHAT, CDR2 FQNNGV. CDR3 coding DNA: TGTGCCAGCAGCCCCCGACTAGCGGGAGGGATGTACAATGAGCAGTTCTTC. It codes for CASSPRLAGGMYNEQFF.

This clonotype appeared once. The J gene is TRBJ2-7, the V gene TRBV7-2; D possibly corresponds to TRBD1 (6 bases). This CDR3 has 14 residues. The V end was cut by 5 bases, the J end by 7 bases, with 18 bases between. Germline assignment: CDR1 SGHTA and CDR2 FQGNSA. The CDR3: CASSLSGRDNEQYF. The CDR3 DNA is TGTGCCAGCAGCCTATCCGGACGGGACAATGAGCAGTACTTC.

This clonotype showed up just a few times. CDR3 coding DNA: TGTGCCAGCAGGACACGGGGACAGGACTCCTACAATGAGCAGTTCTTC. Translated, it gives CASRTRGQDSYNEQFF. V and J are TRBV6-2 or TRBV6-3 and TRBJ2-1, with 8 bases aligning to TRBD1. The CDR3 is 16 amino acids. Germline V lookup: CDR1 MNHEY, CDR2 SVGEGT. After removal of 6 bases from V and 0 bases from J, the junction contained 7 bases not matched to a gene.

The CDR3 nucleotides read TGCGCCAGCAGCCTCCGGACGGCCCAGGGCAAGGTGGAAAAACTGTTTTTT. This sequence encodes CASSLRTAQGKVEKLFF. The chain employs TRBV4-1 and TRBJ1-4; a possible D gene is TRBD1 (5 bases). CDR3 length: 17 residues. Germline V gene data show CDR1 as MGHRA and CDR2 as YSYEKL. Trimming stripped 4 bases from V and 8 bases from J, with 23 bases between.

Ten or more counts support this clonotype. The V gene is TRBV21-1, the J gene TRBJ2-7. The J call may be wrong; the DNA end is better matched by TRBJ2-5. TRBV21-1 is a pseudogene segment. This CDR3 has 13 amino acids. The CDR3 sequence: CASSKEGLRTQYF. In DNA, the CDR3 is TGTGCCAGCAGCAAAGAAGGATTGCGGACCCAGTACTTC.

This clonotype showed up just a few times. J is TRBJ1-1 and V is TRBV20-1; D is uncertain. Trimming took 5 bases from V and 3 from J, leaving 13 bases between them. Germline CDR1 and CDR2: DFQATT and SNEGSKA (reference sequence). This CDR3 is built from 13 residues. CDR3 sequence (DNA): TGCAGTGCTGGAGCAACAGTGGACACTGAAGCTTTCTTT. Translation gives CSAGATVDTEAFF.

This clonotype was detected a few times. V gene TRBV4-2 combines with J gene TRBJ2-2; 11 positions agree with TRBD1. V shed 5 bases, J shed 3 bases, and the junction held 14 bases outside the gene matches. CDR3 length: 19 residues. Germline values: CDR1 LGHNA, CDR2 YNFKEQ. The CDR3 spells CASSMVGLRDRGYTGELFF. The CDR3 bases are TGTGCCAGCAGCATGGTGGGCCTCCGGGACAGGGGGTACACCGGGGAGCTGTTTTTT.

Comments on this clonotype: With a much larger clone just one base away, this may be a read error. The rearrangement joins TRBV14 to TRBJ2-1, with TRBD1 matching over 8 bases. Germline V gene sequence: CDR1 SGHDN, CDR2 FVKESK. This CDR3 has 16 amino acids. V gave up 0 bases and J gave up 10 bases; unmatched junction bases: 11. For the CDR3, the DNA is TGTGCCAGCAGCCAAGATCGACTAGGGACAGGCCACGAGCAGTTCTTC. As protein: CASSQDRLGTGHEQFF.

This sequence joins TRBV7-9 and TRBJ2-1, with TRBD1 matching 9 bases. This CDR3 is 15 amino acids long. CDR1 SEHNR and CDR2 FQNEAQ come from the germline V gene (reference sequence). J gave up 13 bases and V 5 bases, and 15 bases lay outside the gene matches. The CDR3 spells CASSDRTGATETQFF. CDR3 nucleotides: TGTGCCAGCAGCGACAGGACAGGGGCCACGGAGACCCAGTTCTTC.

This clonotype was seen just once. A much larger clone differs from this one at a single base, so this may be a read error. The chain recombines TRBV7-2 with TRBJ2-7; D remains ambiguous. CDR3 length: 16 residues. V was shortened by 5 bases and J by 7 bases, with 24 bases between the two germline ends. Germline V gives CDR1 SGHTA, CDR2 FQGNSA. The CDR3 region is CASSAPPYWNDNEQYF. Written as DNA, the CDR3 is TGTGCCAGCAGCGCCCCACCCTACTGGAACGACAATGAGCAGTACTTC. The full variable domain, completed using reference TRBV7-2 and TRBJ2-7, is GAGVSQSPSNKVTEKGKDVELRCDPISGHTALYWYRQSLGQGLEFLIYFQGNSAPDKSGLPSDRFSAERTGGSVSTLTIQRTQQEDSAVYLCASSAPPYWNDNEQYFGPGTRLTVT.

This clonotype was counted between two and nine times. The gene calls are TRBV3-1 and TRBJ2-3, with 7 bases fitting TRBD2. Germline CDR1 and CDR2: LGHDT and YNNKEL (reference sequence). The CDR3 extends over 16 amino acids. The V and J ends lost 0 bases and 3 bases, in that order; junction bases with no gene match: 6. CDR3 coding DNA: TGTGCCAGCAGCCAAGAAGCGGGGTTCTTGACAGATACGCAGTATTTT. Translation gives CASSQEAGFLTDTQYF.

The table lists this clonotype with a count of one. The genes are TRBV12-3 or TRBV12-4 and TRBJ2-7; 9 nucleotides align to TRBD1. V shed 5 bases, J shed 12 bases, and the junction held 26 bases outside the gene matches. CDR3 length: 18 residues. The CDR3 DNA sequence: TGTGCCAGCAGTCCAGTCGTCGACAGGGGGGTAGCCAAAAACATTCGGTACTTC. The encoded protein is CASSPVVDRGVAKNIRYF.

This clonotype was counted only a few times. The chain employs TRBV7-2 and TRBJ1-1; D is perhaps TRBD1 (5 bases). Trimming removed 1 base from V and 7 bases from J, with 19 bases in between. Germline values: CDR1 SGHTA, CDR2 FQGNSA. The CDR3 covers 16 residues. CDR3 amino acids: CASSLVGVAGSGEAFF. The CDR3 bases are TGTGCCAGCAGCTTAGTGGGGGTGGCAGGGTCGGGTGAAGCTTTCTTT.

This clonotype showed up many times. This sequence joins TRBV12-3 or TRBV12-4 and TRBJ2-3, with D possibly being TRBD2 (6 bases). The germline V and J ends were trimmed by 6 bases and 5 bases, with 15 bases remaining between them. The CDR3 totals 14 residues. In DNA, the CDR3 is TGTGCCAGCAGATCCGGGACTTGGGGAGATACGCAGTATTTT. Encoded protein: CASRSGTWGDTQYF.

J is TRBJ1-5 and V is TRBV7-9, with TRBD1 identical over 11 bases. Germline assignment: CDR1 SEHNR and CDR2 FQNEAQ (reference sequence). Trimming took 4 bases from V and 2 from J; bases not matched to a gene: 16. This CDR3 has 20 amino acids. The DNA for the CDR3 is TGTGCCAGCAGCTCCAACTACCGGGACAGGGGGTATGATGGCAATCAGCCCCAGCATTTT. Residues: CASSSNYRDRGYDGNQPQHF.

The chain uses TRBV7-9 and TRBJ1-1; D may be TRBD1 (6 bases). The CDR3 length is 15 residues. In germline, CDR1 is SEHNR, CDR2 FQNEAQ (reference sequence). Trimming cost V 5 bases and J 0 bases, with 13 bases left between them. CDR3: CASSPGQTMNTEAFF. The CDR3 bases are TGTGCCAGCAGCCCCGGACAGACCATGAACACTGAAGCTTTCTTT. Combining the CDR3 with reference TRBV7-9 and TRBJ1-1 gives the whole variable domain DTGVSQNPRHKITKRGQNVTFRCDPISEHNRLYWYRQTLGQGPEFLTYFQNEAQLEKSRLLSDRFSAERPKGSFSTLEIQRTEQGDSAMYLCASSPGQTMNTEAFFGQGTRLTVV.

The DNA of the CDR3 is TGTGCCAGCAGTGAAGGACGGGTAGCCAAAAACATTCAGTACTTC. This sequence encodes CASSEGRVAKNIQYF. The V call is TRBV6-4, the J call TRBJ2-4; no definite D call. Germline values: CDR1 MRHNA, CDR2 SNTAGT. The CDR3 is 15 residues long. The V and J ends lost 3 bases and 0 bases respectively, with 9 bases between them.

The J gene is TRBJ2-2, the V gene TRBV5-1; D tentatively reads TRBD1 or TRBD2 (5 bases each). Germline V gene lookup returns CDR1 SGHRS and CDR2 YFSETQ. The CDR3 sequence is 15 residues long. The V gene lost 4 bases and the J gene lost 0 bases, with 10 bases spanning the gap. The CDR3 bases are TGCGCCAGCAGCAAAGGGACGGCGAACACCGGGGAGCTGTTTTTT. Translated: CASSKGTANTGELFF.

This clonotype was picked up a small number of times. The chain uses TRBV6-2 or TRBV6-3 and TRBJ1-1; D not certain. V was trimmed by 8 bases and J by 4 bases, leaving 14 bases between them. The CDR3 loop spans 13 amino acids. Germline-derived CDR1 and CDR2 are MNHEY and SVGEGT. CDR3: CASLDGPSTEAFF. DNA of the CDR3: TGTGCCAGCCTAGACGGACCGAGCACTGAAGCTTTCTTT.